This T cell receptor (beta chain) was recovered during a study of CD8+ T cells in alopecia areata. Study-wide results and caveats: Scalp specimens additionally yield sequences from normal skin's resident alphabeta T cells.

The authors extracted RNA and reverse transcribed it into cDNA as the sequencing template. Sequenced by immunoSEQ multiplex PCR; TCRdb stores in-frame clones only, minus some. The sample lists 90,000 to 150,000 clones, less than 75% occurring once. The sample holds a few counts of this clone. Its specificity is unknown. Treatment given: oral pan-JAK inhibitor, 5-10 mg twice daily. Specimens obtained from alopecia areata patients comprised lesional scalp punch biopsies and peripheral blood. There are 11 residues in the CDR3. Germline V gene data show CDR1 as SQVTM and CDR2 as ANQGSEA. Trimming removed 2 bases from V and 4 bases from J, with 5 bases in between.

The chain recombines TRBV29-1 with TRBJ1-1, with D maybe TRBD1 (5 bases). Sample: CD8+ T cells sorted from blood, taken at week 4, from a patient treated with tofacitinib. The clonotype was recovered from a human donor with alopecia areata. CDR3 coding DNA: TGCAGCGTTGAACAGGGCACTGAAGCTTTCTTT. Translating it yields CSVEQGTEAFF. Full variable domain (missing parts from reference TRBV29-1 and TRBJ1-1): SAVISQKPSRDICQRGTSLTIQCQVDSQVTMMFWYRQQPGQSLTLIATANQGSEATYESGFVIDKFPISRPNLTFSTLTVSNMSPEDSSIYLCSVEQGTEAFFGQGTRLTVV.